This TCR beta chain was profiled in a study of cytomegalovirus exposure and HLA in healthy donors. Germline V lookup: CDR1 SEHNR, CDR2 FQNEAQ (reference sequence). This CDR3 spans 14 amino acids. V gave up 6 bases and J gave up 1 base, with 12 bases separating them. Measured with immunoSEQ multiplex PCR; TCRdb has only the in-frame clones, and not every one. Of some 69,000 clones detected, about 94% appear once; the ten largest clones hold roughly 4.4%. The chain joins TRBV7-9 to TRBJ1-1, with D maybe TRBD1 (6 bases). What was sequenced was PBMCs. This sequence was found in a man aged 18 to 29 in good health and CMV-seropositive. CDR3 amino acids: CASRKDSSNTEAFF. The CDR3 region has the DNA TGTGCCAGCAGGAAGGACAGCTCGAACACTGAAGCTTTCTTT.